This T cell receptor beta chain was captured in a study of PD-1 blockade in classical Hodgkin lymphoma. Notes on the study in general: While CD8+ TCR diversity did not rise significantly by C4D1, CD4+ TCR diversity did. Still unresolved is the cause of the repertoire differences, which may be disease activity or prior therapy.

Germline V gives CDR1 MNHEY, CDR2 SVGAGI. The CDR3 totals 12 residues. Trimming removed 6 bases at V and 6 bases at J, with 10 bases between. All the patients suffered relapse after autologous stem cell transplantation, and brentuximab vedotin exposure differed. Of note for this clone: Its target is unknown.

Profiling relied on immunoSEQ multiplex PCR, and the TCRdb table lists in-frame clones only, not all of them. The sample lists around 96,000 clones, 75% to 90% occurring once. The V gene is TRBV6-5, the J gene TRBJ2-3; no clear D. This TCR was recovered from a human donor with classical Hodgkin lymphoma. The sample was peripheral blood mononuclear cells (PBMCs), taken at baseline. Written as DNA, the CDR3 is TGTGCCAGCAGCCCTTCTAAGGATACGCAGTATTTT. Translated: CASSPSKDTQYF.